This TCR beta chain was found in a study of OX40 agonist ivuxolimab in advanced cancers. Study-level information: Ivuxolimab, an agonistic anti-OX40 (CD134) antibody, was given to patients. Three individuals attained partial responses, comprising one hepatocellular carcinoma case and two cutaneous melanoma cases.

Note on this clone: The junction differs from germline at one of its ends, possibly a read error.

The repertoire was sequenced with immunoSEQ multiplex PCR; TCRdb's copy has only in-frame clones and lacks some. The sample lists approximately 160,000 clones; 94% were seen once. CDR1 is MNHNY, CDR2 SVGAGI, per germline (reference sequence). This CDR3 comprises 13 residues. The starting material was CD4+ or CD8+ T cells sorted from blood, obtained in a trial of the OX40 agonist ivuxolimab. The clonotype was recovered from an adult with an advanced solid tumor such as melanoma, head and neck, liver or kidney cancer. The chain joins TRBV6-6 to TRBJ2-7, with TRBD2 matching 8 bases. The CDR3 bases are TGTGCCAGCAGTAAACGGACTAGCCGAGGGACCGTATTC. It translates to CASSKRTSRGTVF.